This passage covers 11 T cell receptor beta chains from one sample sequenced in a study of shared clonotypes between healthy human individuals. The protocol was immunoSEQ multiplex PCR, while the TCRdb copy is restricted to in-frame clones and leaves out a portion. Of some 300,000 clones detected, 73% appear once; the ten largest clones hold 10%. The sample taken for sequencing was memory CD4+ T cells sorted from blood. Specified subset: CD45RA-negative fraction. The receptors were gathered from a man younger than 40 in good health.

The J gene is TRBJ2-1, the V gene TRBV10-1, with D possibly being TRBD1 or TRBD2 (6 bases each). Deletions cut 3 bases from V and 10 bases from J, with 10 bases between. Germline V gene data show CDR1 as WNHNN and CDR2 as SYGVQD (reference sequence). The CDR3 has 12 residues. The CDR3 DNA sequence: TGCGCCAGCAGTGATGGCGGGACAGAGCAGTTCTTC. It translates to CASSDGGTEQFF.

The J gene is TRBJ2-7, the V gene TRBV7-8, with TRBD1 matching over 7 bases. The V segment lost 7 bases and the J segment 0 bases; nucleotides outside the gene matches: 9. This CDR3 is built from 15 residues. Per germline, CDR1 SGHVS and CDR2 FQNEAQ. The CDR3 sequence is CASTRTRGSSYEQYF. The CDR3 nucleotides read TGTGCCAGCACCCGAACCAGGGGGAGCTCCTACGAGCAGTACTTC.

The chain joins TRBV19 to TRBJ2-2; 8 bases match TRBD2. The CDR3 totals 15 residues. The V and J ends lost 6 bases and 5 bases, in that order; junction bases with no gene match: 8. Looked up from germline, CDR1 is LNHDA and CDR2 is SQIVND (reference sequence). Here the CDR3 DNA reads TGTGCCAGTAGGCCCTCGGGGGGGCGGACCGGGGAGCTGTTTTTT. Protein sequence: CASRPSGGRTGELFF.

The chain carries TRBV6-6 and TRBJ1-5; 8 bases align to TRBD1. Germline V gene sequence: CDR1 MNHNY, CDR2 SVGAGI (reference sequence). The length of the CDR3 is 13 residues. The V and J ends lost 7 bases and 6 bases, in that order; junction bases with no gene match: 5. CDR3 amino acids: CASTPGGTQPQHF. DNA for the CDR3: TGTGCCAGCACACCAGGGGGCACTCAGCCCCAGCATTTT.

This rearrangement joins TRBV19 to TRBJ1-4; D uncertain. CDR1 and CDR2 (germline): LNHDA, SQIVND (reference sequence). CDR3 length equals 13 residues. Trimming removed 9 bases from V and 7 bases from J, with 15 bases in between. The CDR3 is CASRRGSGEKLFF. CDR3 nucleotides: TGTGCCAGCAGGCGGGGTAGTGGTGAAAAACTGTTTTTT. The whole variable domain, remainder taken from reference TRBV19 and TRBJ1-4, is DGGITQSPKYLFRKEGQNVTLSCEQNLNHDAMYWYRQDPGQGLRLIYYSQIVNDFQKGDIAEGYSVSREKKESFPLTVTSAQKNPTAFYLCASRRGSGEKLFFGSGTQLSVL.

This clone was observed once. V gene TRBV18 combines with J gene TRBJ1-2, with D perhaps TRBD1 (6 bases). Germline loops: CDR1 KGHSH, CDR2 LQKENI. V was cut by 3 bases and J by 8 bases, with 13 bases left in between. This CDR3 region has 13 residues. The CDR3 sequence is CASSPTAGEGYTF. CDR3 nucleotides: TGTGCCAGCTCACCGACGGCAGGGGAGGGCTACACCTTC.

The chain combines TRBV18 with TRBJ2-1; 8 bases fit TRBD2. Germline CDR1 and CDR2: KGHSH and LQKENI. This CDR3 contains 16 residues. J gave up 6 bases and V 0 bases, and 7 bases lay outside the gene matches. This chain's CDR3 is CASSPPGAGDRNEQFF. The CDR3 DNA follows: TGTGCCAGCTCACCACCGGGAGCGGGAGATCGCAATGAGCAGTTCTTC.

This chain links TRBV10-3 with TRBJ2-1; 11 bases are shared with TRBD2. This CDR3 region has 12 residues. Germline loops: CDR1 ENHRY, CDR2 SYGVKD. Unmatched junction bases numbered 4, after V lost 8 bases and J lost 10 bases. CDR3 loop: CAIETSGSEQFF. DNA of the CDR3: TGTGCCATCGAAACTAGCGGGAGCGAGCAGTTCTTC.

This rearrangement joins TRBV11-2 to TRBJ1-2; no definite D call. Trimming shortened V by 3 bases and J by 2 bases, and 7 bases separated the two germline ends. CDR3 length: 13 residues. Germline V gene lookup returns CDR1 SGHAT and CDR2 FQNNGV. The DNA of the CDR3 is TGTGCCAGCAGCTTCTCCCTGAACTATGGCTACACCTTC. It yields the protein CASSFSLNYGYTF. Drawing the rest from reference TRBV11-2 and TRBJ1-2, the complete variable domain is EAGVAQSPRYKIIEKRQSVAFWCNPISGHATLYWYQQILGQGPKLLIQFQNNGVVDDSQLPKDRFSAERLKGVDSTLKIQPAKLEDSAVYLCASSFSLNYGYTFGSGTRLTVV.

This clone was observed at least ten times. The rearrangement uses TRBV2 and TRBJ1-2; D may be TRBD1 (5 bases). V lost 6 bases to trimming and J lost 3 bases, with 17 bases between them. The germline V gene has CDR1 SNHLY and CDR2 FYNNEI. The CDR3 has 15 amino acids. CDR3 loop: CASSEGIFGYYGYTF. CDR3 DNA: TGTGCCAGCAGCGAGGGGATCTTTGGTTACTATGGCTACACCTTC.

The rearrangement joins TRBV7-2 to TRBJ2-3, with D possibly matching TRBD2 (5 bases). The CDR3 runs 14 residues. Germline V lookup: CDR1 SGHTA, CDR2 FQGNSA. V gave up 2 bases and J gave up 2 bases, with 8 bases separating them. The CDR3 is CASSLNLATDTQYF. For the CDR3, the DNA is TGTGCCAGCAGCTTAAACCTAGCCACAGATACGCAGTATTTT.